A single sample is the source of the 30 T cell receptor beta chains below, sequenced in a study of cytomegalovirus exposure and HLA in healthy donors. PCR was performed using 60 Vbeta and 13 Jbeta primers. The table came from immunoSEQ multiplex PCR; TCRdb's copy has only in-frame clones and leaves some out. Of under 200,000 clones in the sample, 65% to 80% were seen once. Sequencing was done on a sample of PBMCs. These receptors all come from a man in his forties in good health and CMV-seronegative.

CDR3: CASSLFSDEQFF. The CDR3 nucleotides read TGTGCCAGCAGTTTATTTAGTGATGAGCAGTTCTTC. The chain links TRBV28 to TRBJ2-1; no firm D call. This CDR3 has 12 amino acids. V gave up 1 base and J gave up 8 bases, with 6 bases separating them. From germline, CDR1 is MDHEN and CDR2 SYDVKM. The whole variable domain, remainder taken from reference TRBV28 and TRBJ2-1, is DVKVTQSSRYLVKRTGEKVFLECVQDMDHENMFWYRQDPGLGLRLIYFSYDVKMKEKGDIPEGYSVSREKKERFSLILESASTNQTSMYLCASSLFSDEQFFGPGTRLTVL.

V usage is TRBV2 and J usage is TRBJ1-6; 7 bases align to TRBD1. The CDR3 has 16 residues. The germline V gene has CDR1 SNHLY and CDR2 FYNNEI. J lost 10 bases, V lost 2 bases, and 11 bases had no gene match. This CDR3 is CASSELEDRVGSPLHF. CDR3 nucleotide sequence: TGTGCCAGCAGTGAACTCGAAGACAGGGTTGGGTCACCCCTCCACTTT.

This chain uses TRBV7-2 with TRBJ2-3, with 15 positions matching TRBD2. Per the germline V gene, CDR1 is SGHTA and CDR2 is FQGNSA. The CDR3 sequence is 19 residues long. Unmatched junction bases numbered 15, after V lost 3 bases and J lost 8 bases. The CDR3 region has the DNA TGTGCCAGCAGCTTCGGGACTAGCGGGAGGCCCACCTTTGGAGGTACGCAGTATTTT. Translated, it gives CASSFGTSGRPTFGGTQYF.

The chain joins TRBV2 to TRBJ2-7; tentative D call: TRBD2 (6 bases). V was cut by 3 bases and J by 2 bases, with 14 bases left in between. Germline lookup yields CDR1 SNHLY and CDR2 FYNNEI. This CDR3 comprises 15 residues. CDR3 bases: TGTGCCAGCAGTGACGGGAGATCCCCTACCTACGAGCAGTACTTC. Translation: CASSDGRSPTYEQYF. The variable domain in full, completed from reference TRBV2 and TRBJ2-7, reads EPEVTQTPSHQVTQMGQEVILRCVPISNHLYFYWYRQILGQKVEFLVSFYNNEISEKSEIFDDQFSVERPDGSNFTLKIRSTKLEDSAMYFCASSDGRSPTYEQYFGPGTRLTVT.

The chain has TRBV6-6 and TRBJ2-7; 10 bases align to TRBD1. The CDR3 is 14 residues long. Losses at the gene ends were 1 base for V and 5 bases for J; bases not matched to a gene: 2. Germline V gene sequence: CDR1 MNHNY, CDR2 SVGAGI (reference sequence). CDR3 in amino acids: CASSYLGTGDEQYF. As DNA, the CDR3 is TGTGCCAGCAGTTACTTGGGGACAGGGGACGAGCAGTACTTC.

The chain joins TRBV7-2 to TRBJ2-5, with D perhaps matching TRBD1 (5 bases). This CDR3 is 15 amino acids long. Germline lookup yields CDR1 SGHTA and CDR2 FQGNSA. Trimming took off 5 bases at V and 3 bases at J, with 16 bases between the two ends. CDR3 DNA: TGTGCCAGCAGCCCCCAAACTTCCAGGGAAGAGACCCAGTACTTC. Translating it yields CASSPQTSREETQYF.

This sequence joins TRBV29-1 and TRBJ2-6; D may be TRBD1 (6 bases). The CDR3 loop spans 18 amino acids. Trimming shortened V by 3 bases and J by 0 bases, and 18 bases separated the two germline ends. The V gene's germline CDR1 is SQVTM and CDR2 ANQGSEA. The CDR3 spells CSVEFTGTFSSGANVLTF. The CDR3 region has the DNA TGCAGCGTTGAGTTTACAGGGACCTTTTCCTCTGGGGCCAACGTCCTGACTTTC.

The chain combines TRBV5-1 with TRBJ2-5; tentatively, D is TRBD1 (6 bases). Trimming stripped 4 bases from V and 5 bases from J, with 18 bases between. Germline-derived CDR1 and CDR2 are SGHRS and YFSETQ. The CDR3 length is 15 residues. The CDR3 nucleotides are TGCGCCAGCAGCCCTCAACTGGGGGCTGGGGAGACCCAGTACTTC. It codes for CASSPQLGAGETQYF.

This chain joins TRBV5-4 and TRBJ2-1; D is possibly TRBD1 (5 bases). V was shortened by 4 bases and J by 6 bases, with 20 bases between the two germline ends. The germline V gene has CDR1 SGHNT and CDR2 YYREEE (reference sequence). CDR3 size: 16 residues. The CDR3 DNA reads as TGTGCCAGCAGCGCTTCGACAATTTCAGGGCTCAATGAGCAGTTCTTC. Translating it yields CASSASTISGLNEQFF.

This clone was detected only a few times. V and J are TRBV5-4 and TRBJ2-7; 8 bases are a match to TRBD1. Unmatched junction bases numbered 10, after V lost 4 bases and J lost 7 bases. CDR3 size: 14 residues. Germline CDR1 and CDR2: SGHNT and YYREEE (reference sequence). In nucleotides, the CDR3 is TGTGCCAGCAGCCCGGGACAGGTACTGCGGGAGCAGTACTTC. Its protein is CASSPGQVLREQYF. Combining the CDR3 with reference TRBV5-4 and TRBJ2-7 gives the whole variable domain ETGVTQSPTHLIKTRGQQVTLRCSSQSGHNTVSWYQQALGQGPQFIFQYYREEENGRGNFPPRFSGLQFPNYSSELNVNALELDDSALYLCASSPGQVLREQYFGPGTRLTVT.

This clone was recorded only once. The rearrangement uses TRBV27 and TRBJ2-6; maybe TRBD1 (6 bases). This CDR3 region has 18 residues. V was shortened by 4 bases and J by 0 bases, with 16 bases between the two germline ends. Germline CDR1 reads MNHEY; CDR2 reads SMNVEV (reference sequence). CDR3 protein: CASSSTPGVSSGANVLTF. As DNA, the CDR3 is TGTGCCAGCAGTTCTACGCCAGGGGTTAGCTCTGGGGCCAACGTCCTGACTTTC.

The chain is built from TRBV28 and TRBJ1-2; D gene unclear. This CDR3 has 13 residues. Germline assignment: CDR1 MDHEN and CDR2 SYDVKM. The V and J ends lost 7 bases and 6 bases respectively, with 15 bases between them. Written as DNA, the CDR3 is TGTGCCAGCATAGACCGGGGATGGGATGGCTACACCTTC. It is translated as CASIDRGWDGYTF.

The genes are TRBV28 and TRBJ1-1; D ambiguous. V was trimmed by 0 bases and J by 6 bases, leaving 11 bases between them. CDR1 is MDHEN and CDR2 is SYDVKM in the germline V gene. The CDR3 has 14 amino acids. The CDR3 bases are TGTGCCAGCAGTTTATGGGAGGGCGTTTCTGAAGCTTTCTTT. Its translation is CASSLWEGVSEAFF.

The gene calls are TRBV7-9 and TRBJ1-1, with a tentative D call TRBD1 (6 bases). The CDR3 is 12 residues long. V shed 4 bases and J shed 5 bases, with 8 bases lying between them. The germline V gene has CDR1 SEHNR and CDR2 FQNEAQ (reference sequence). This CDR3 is CASSSQGTEAFF. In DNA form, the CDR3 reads TGTGCCAGCAGCTCACAGGGTACTGAAGCTTTCTTT.

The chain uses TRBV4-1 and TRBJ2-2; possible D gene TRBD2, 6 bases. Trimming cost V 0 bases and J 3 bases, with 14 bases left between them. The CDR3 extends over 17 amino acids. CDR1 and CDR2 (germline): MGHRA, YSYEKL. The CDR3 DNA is TGCGCCAGCAGCCAAGAGGGACTCAAGGCCTACACCGGGGAGCTGTTTTTT. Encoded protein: CASSQEGLKAYTGELFF.

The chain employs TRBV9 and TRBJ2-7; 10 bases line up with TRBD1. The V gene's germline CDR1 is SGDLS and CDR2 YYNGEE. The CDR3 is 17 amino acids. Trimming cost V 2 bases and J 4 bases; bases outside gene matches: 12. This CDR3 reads CASSVDSRGQGRYEQYF. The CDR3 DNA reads TGTGCCAGCAGCGTGGACTCCCGGGGACAGGGGAGATACGAGCAGTACTTC.

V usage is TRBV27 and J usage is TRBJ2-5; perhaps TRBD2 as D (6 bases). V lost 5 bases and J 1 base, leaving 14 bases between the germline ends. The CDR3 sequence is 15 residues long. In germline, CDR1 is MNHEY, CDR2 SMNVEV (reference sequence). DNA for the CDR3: TGTGCCAGCAGTGGAAGCGGGCCCCTCCAAGAGACCCAGTACTTC. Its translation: CASSGSGPLQETQYF.

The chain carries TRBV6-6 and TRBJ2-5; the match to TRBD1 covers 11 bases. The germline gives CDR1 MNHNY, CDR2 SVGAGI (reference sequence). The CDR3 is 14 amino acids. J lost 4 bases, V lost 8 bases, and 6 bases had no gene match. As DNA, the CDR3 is TGTGCCAGCGTCCGGGACAGGGGGGGAGAGACCCAGTACTTC. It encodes CASVRDRGGETQYF.

The CDR3 coding sequence is TGTGCCAGTGGAGGATTAGCGGGTCCTTCCGGCTCCTACGAGCAGTACTTC. Amino acids: CASGGLAGPSGSYEQYF. The chain has TRBV19 and TRBJ2-7; 7 nucleotides line up with TRBD2. Germline V lookup: CDR1 LNHDA, CDR2 SQIVND (reference sequence). The CDR3 runs 17 residues. The junction had 16 bases not matched to a gene; V was cut back by 8 bases and J by 0 bases.

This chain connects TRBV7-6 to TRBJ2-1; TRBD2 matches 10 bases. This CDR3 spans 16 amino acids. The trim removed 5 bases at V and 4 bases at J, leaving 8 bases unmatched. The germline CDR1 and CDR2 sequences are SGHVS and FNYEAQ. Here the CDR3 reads CASSKLTSGSYNEQFF. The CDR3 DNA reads TGTGCCAGCAGCAAACTGACTAGCGGGTCTTACAATGAGCAGTTCTTC.

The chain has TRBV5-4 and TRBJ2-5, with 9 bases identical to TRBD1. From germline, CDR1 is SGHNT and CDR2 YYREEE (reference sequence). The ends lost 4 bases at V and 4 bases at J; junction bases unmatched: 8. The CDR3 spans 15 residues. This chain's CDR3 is CASSPRTGAGETQYF. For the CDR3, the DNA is TGTGCCAGCAGCCCCCGGACAGGGGCGGGAGAGACCCAGTACTTC.

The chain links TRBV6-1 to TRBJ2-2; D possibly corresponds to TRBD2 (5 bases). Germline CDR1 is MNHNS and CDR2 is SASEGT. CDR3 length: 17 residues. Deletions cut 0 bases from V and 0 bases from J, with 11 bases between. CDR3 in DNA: TGTGCCAGCAGTGAAGCGCCAGGACTCGCGAACACCGGGGAGCTGTTTTTT. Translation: CASSEAPGLANTGELFF.

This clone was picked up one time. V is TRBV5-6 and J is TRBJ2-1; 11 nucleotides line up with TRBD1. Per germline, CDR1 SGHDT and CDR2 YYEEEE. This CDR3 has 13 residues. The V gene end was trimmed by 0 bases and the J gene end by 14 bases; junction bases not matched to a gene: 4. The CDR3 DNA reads TGTGCCAGCAGCTTGGGGAAGGGACAGGGGGAGTTCTTC. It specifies CASSLGKGQGEFF.

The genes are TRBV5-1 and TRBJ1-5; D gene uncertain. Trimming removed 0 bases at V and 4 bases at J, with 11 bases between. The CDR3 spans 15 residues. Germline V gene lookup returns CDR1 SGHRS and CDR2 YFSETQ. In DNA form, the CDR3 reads TGCGCCAGCAGCTTGGCGGGATCAGAAAATCAGCCCCAGCATTTT. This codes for CASSLAGSENQPQHF.

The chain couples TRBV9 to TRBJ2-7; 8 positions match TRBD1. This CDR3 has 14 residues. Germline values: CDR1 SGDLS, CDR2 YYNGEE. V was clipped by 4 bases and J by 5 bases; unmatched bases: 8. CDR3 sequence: CASSRRQGSDEQYF. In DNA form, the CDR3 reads TGTGCCAGCAGCCGTAGACAGGGGTCGGACGAGCAGTACTTC.

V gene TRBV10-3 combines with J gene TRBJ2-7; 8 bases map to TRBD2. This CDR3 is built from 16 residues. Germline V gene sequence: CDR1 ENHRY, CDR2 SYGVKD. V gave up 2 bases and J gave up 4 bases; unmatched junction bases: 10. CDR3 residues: CAISEGPSGGPYEQYF. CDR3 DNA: TGTGCCATCAGTGAGGGACCGTCGGGAGGGCCTTACGAGCAGTACTTC.

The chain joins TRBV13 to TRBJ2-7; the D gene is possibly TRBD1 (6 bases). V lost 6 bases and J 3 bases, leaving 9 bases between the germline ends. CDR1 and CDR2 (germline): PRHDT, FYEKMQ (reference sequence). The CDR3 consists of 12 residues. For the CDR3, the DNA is TGTGCCAGCAGTTCACAGGGCTACGAGCAGTACTTC. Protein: CASSSQGYEQYF.

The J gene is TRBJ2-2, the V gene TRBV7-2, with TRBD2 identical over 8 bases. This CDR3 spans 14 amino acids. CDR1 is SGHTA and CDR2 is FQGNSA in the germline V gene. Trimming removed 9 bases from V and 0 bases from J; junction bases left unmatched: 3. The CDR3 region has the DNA TGTGCCAGTAAACTAGCGGCGAACACCGGGGAGCTGTTTTTT. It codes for CASKLAANTGELFF.

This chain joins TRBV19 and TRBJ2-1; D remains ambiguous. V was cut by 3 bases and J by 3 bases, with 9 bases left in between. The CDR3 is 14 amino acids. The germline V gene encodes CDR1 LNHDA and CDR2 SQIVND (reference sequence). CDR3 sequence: CASSMSAVYNEQFF. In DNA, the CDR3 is TGTGCCAGTAGTATGAGCGCAGTCTACAATGAGCAGTTCTTC.

DNA of the CDR3: TGTGCCAGCAGCGTGGGACTAGCGGGAGGTACCGGGGAGCTGTTTTTT. It is translated as CASSVGLAGGTGELFF. This chain uses TRBV5-4 with TRBJ2-2; TRBD2 matches 15 bases. V shed 4 bases, J shed 5 bases, and the junction held 3 bases outside the gene matches. This CDR3 region has 16 residues. Germline V gives CDR1 SGHNT, CDR2 YYREEE (reference sequence). Full variable domain (outside the CDR3, taken from reference TRBV5-4 and TRBJ2-2): ETGVTQSPTHLIKTRGQQVTLRCSSQSGHNTVSWYQQALGQGPQFIFQYYREEENGRGNFPPRFSGLQFPNYSSELNVNALELDDSALYLCASSVGLAGGTGELFFGEGSRLTVL.